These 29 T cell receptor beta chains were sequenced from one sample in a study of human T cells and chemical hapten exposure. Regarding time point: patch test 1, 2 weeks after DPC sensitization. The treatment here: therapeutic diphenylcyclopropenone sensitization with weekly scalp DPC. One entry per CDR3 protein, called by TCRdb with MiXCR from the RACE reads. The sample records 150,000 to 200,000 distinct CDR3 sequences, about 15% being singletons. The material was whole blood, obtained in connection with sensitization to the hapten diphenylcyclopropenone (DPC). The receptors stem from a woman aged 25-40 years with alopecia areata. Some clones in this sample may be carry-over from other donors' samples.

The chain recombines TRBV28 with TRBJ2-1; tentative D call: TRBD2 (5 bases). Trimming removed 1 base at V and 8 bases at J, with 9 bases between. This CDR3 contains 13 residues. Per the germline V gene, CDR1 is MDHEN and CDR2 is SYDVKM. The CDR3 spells CASSLSSTDEQFF. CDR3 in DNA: TGTGCCAGCAGTTTATCTAGCACGGATGAGCAGTTCTTC.

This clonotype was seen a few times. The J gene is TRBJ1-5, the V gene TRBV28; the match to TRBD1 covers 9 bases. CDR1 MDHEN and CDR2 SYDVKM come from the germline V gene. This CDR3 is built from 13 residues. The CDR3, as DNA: TGTGGCTCCAGGGACAGGGAAGACCAGCCCCAGCATTTT. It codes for CGSRDREDQPQHF.

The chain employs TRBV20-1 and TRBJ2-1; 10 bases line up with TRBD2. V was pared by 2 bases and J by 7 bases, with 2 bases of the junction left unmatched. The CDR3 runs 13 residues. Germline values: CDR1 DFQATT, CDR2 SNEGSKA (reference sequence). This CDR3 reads CSARLAGVNEQFF. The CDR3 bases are TGCAGTGCTAGACTAGCGGGAGTAAATGAGCAGTTCTTC.

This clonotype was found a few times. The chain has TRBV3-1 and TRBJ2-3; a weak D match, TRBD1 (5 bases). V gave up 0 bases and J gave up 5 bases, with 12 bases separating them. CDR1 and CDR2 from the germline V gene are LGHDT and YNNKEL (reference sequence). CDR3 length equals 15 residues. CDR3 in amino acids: CASSQDSGSRDTQYF. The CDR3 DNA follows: TGTGCCAGCAGCCAAGATTCAGGGTCTCGAGATACGCAGTATTTT.

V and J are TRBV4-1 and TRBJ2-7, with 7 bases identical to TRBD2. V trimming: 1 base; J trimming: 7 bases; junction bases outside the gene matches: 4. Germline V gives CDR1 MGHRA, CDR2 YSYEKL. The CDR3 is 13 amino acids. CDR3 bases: TGCGCCAGCAGCCAAGGACTAGCTCGGGAGCAGTACTTC. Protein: CASSQGLAREQYF.

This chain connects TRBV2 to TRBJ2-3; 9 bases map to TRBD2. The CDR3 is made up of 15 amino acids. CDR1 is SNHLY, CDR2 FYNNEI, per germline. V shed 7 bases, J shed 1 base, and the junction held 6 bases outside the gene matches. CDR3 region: CASTPRTSGTDTQYF. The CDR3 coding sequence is TGTGCCAGCACGCCCAGGACTAGCGGCACAGATACGCAGTATTTT.

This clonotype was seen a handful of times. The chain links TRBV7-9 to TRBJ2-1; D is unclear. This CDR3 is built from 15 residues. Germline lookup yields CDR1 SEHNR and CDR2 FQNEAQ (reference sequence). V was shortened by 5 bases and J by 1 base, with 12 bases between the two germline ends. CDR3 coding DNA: TGTGCCAGCAGCCCGACGCTGCGGTCCTACAATGAGCAGTTCTTC. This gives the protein CASSPTLRSYNEQFF.

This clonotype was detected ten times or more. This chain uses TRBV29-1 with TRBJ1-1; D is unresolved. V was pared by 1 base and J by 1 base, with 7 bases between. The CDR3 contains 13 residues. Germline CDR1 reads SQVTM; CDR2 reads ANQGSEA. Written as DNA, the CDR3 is TGCAGCGTTGAAGTTTCTCCGAACACTGAAGCTTTCTTT. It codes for CSVEVSPNTEAFF.

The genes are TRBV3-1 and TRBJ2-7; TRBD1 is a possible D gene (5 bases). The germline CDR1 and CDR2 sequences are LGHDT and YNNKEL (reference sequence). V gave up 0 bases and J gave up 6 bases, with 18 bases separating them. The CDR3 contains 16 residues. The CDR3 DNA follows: TGTGCCAGCAGCCAAGATCCCTCCCACCCAGGGATCGAGCAGTACTTC. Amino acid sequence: CASSQDPSHPGIEQYF.

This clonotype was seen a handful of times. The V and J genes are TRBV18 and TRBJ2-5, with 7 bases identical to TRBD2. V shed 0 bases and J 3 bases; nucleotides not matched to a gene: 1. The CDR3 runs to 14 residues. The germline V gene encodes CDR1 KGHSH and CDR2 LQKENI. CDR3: CASSPPGLKETQYF. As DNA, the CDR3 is TGTGCCAGCTCACCACCGGGACTAAAAGAGACCCAGTACTTC.

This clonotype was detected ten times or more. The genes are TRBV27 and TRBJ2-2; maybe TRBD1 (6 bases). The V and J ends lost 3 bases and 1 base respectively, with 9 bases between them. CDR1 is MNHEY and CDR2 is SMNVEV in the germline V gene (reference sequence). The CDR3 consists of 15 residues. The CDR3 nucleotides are TGTGCCAGCAGTTTCTCGACAGGGAACACCGGGGAGCTGTTTTTT. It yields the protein CASSFSTGNTGELFF.

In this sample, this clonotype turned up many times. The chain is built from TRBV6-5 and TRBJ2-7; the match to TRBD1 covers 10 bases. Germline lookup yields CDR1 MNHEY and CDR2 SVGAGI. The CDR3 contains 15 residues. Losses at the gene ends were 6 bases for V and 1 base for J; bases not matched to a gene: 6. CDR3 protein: CASSRDRGQSYEQYF. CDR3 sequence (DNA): TGTGCCAGCAGCCGAGACAGGGGGCAGTCCTACGAGCAGTACTTC.

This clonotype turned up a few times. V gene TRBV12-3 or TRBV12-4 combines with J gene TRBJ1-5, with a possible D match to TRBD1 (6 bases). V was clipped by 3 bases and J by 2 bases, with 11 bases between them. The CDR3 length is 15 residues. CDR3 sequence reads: CASSFLQGGNQPQHF. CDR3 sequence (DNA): TGTGCCAGCAGTTTCCTACAGGGAGGCAATCAGCCCCAGCATTTT.

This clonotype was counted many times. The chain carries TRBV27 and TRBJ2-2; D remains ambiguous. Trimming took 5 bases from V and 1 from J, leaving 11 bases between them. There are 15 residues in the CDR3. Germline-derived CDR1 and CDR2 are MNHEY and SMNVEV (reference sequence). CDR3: CASSPWWGNTGELFF. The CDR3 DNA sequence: TGTGCCAGCAGTCCCTGGTGGGGGAACACCGGGGAGCTGTTTTTT.

In DNA form, the CDR3 reads TGTGCCATCAGACAGACAGGGGCGAACACCGGGGAGCTGTTTTTT. Translating it yields CAIRQTGANTGELFF. This chain links TRBV10-3 with TRBJ2-2; TRBD1 matches 8 bases. CDR3 length: 15 residues. With V trimmed by 6 bases and J by 0 bases, 3 bases remained unmatched. Germline values: CDR1 ENHRY, CDR2 SYGVKD.

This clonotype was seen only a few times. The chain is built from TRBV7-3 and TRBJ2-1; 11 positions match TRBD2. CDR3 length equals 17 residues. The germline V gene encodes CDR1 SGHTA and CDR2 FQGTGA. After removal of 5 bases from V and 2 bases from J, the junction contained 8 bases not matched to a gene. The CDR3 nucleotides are TGTGCCAGCAGCAGAATGGGGGGACTAGCGGCCTACAATGAGCAGTTCTTC. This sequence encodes CASSRMGGLAAYNEQFF. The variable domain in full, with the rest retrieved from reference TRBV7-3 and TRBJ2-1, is GAGVSQTPSNKVTEKGKYVELRCDPISGHTALYWYRQSLGQGPEFLIYFQGTGAADDSGLPNDRFFAVRPEGSVSTLKIQRTERGDSAVYLCASSRMGGLAAYNEQFFGPGTRLTVL.

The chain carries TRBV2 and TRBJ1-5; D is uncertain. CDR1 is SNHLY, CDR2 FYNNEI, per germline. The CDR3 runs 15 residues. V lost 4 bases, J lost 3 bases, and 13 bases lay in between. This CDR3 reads CASSVRTPANQPQHF. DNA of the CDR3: TGTGCCAGCAGTGTCCGGACCCCGGCCAATCAGCCCCAGCATTTT.

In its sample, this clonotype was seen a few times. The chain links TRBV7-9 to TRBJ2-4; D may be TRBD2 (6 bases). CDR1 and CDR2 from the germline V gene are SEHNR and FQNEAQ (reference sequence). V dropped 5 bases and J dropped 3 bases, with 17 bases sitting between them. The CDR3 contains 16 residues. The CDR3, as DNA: TGTGCCAGCAGCAGTTACCTAGCGACCGACAAAAACATTCAGTACTTC. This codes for CASSSYLATDKNIQYF.

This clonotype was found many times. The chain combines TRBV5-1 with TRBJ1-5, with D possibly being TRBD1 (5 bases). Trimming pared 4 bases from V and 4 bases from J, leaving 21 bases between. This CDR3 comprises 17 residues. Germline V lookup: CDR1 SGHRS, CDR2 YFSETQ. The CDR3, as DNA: TGCGCCAGCAGCCCCGAACCGGGACGGATGAGAAATCAGCCCCAGCATTTT. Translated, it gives CASSPEPGRMRNQPQHF.

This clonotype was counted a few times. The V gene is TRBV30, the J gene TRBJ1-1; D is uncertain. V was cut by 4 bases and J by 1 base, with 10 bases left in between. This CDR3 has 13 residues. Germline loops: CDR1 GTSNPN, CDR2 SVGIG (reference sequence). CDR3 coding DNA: TGTGCCTGGACTTGGCAGACGAACACTGAAGCTTTCTTT. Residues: CAWTWQTNTEAFF.

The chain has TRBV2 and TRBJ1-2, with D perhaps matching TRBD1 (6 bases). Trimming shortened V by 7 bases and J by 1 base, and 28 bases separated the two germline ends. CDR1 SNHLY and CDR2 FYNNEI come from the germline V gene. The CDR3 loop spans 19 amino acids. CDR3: CASKRGRGAPAQYNYGYTF. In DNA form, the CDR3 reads TGTGCCAGCAAACGGGGGCGGGGGGCCCCGGCGCAATATAACTATGGCTACACCTTC.

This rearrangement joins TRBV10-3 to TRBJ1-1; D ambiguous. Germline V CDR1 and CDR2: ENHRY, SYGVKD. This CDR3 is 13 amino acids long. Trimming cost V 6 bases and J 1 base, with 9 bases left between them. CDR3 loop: CAIRGPENTEAFF. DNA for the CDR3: TGTGCCATCAGAGGGCCGGAGAACACTGAAGCTTTCTTT.

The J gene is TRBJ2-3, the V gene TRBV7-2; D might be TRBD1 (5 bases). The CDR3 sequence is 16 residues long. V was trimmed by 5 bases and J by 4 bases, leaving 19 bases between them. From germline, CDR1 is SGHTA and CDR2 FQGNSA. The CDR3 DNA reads TGTGCCAGCAGCCCACAGGTTTCCAACCGCCCAGATACGCAGTATTTT. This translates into CASSPQVSNRPDTQYF.

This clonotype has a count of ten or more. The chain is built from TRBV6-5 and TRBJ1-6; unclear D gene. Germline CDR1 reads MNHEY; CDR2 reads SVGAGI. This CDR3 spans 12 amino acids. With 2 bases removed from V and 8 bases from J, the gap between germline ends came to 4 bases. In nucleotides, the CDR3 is TGTGCCAGCAGTTACAGGGATTCACCCCTCCACTTT. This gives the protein CASSYRDSPLHF.

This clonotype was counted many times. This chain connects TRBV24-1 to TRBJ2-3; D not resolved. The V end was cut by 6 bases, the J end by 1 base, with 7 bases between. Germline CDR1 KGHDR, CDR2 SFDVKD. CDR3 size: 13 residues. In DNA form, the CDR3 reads TGTGCCACCAGTTATGAGGGCACAGATACGCAGTATTTT. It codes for CATSYEGTDTQYF.

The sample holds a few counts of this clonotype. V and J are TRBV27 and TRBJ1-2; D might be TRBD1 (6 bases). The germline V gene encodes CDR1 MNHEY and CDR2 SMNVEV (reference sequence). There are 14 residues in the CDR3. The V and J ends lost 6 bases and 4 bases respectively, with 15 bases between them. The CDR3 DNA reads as TGTGCCAGCAGCCCCCAGGGAGGGGGCTATGGCTACACCTTC. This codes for CASSPQGGGYGYTF.

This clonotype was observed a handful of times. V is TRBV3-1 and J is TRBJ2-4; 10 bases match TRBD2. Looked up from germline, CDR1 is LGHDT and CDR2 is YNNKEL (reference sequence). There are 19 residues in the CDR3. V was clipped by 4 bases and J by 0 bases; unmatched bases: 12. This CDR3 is CASSPHEREGLGAKNIQYF. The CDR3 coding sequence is TGTGCCAGCAGCCCCCACGAGCGGGAGGGCCTCGGAGCCAAAAACATTCAGTACTTC.

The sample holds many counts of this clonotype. The CDR3 coding sequence is TGTGCCAGCAGCCAAGCTGGAACTAGAAGGTGGAACGAGCAGTACTTC. It specifies CASSQAGTRRWNEQYF. The chain is built from TRBV4-2 and TRBJ2-7; TRBD2 might be the D (5 bases). The V gene's germline CDR1 is LGHNA and CDR2 YNFKEQ. V was clipped by 1 base and J by 5 bases, with 18 bases between them. This CDR3 contains 16 residues.

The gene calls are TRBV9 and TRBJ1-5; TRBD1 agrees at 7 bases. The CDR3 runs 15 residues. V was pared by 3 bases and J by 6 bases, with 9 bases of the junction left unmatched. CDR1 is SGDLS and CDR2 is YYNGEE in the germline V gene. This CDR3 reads CASSGSTGDGQPQHF. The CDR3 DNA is TGTGCCAGCAGCGGGAGTACAGGGGATGGTCAGCCCCAGCATTTT.